Sequencing of this T cell receptor (beta chain) was carried out in a study of T cell changes during pregnancy in multiple sclerosis. This CDR3 has 15 residues. V trimming: 0 bases; J trimming: 4 bases; junction bases outside the gene matches: 3. Germline lookup yields CDR1 MNHEY and CDR2 SMNVEV (reference sequence). Produced via immunoSEQ multiplex PCR; TCRdb's table is partial and in-frame only. Here the sample spans some 30,000 clones, roughly 90% being singletons. The source of this sequence is a female donor with multiple sclerosis, enrolled in a pregnancy study. Sequenced here: CD8+ T cells from peripheral blood mononuclear cells, sampled after pregnancy. The gene calls are TRBV27 and TRBJ1-1, with 9 nucleotides matching TRBD1. The CDR3, as DNA: TGTGCCAGCAGTTTATCCGGGACAGGGACCACTGAAGCTTTCTTT. It yields the protein CASSLSGTGTTEAFF.